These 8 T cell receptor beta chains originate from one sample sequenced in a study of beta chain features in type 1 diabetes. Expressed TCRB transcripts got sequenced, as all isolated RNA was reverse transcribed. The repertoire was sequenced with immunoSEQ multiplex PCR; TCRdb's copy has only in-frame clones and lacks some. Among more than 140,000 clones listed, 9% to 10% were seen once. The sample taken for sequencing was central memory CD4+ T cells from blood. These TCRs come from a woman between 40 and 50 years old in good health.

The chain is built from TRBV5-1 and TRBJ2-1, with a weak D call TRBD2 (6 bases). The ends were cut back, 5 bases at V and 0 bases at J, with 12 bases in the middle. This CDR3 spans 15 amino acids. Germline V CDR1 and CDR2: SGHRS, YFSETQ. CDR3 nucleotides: TGCGCCAGCAGGGGGGGTTCAAGCTCCTACAATGAGCAGTTCTTC. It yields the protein CASRGGSSSYNEQFF.

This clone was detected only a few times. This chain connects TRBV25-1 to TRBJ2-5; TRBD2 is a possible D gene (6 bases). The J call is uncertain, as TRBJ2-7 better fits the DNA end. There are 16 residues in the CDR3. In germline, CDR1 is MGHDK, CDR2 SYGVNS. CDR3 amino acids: CASSGPHTGGMYEQYF. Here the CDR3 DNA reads TGTGCCAGCAGTGGGCCCCACACAGGAGGGATGTACGAGCAGTACTTC.

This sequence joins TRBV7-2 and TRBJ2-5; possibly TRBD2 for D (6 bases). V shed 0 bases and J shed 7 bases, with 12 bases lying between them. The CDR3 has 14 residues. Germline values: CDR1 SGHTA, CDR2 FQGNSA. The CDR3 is CASSLAPTEGTQYF. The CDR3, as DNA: TGTGCCAGCAGCTTAGCCCCTACGGAGGGGACCCAGTACTTC.

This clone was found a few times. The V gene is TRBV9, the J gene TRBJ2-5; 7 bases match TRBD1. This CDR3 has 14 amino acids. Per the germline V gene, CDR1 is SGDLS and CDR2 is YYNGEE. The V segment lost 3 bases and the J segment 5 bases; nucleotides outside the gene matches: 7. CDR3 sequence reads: CASSAGQIGETQYF. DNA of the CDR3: TGTGCCAGCAGCGCGGGACAGATAGGGGAGACCCAGTACTTC.

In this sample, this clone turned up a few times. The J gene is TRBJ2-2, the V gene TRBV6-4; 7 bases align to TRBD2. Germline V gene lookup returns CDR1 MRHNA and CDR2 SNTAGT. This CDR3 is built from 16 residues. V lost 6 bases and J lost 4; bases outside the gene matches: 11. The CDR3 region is CASSLLAGVTTGELFF. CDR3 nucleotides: TGTGCCAGCAGCCTTTTGGCGGGGGTTACCACCGGGGAGCTGTTTTTT.

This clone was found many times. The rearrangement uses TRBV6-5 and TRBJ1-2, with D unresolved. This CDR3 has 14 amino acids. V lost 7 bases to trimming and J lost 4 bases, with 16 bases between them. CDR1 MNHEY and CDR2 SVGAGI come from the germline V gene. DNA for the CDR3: TGTGCCAGCACCCACGGCGGGCAGGTCTATGGCTACACCTTC. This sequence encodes CASTHGGQVYGYTF.

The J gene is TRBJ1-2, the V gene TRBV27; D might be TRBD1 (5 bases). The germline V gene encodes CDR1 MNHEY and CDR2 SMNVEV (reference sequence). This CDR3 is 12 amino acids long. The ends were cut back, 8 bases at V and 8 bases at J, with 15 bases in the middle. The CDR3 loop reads CASWEGWRGYTF. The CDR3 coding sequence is TGTGCCAGCTGGGAGGGGTGGAGGGGCTACACCTTC.

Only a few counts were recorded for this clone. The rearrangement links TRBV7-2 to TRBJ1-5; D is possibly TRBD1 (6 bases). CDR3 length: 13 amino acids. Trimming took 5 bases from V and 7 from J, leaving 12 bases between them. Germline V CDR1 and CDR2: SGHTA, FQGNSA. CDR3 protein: CASSVRGGQPQHF. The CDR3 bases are TGTGCCAGCAGCGTCAGGGGTGGGCAGCCCCAGCATTTT.